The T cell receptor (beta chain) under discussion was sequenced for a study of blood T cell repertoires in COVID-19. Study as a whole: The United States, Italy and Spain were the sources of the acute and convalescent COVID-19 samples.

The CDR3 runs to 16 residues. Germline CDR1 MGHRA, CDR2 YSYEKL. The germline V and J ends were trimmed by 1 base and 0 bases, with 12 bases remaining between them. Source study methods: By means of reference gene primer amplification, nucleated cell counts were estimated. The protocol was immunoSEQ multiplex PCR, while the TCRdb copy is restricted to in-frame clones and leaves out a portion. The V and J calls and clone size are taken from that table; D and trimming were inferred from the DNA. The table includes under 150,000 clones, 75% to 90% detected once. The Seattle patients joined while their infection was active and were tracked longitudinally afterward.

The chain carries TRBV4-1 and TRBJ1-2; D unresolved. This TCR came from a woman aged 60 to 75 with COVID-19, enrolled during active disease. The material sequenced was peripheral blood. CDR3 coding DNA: TGCGCCAGCAGCCAAGGCCGGCAGGTGTCTAACTATGGCTACACCTTC. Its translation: CASSQGRQVSNYGYTF.